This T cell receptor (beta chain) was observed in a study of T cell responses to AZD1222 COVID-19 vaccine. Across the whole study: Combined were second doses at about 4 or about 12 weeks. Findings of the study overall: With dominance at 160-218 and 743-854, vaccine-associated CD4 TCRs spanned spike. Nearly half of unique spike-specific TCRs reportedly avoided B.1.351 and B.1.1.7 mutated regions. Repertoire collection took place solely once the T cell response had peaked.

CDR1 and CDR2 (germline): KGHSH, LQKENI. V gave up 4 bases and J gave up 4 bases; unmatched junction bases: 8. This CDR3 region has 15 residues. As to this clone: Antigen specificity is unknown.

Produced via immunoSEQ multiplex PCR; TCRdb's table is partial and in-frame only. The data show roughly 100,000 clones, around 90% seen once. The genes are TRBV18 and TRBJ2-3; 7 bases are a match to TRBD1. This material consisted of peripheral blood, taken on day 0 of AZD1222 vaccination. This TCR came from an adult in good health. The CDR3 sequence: CASSRARGTADTQYF. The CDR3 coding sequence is TGTGCCAGCTCACGGGCCAGGGGGACGGCAGATACGCAGTATTTT. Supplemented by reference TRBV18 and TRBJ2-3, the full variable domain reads NAGVMQNPRHLVRRRGQEARLRCSPMKGHSHVYWYRQLPEEGLKFMVYLQKENIIDESGMPKERFSAEFPKEGPSILRIQQVVRGDSAAYFCASSRARGTADTQYFGPGTRLTVL.